The rows below give T cell receptor beta chains drawn from one sample of a study of Ad26.COV2.S vaccination and SARS-CoV-2 variants. Sequenced by immunoSEQ multiplex PCR; TCRdb stores in-frame clones only, minus some. The profile shows some 370,000 clones, 83% of them singletons. The sequenced sample was peripheral blood, obtained in a trial of Ad26.COV2.S vaccine versus placebo. These TCRs come from a person between 18 and 65 years old who received the Ad26.COV2.S COVID-19 vaccine or a placebo. CDR3s include the opening cysteine and the closing phenylalanine or tryptophan. D genes are given only for firm matches. Size is stated for part of the rows, as once, few or many counts, or as a class when the clone is expanded.

clone size,J gene,V gene,CDR3 length,D gene,CDR3 DNA,CDR3 protein
-,TRBJ2-5,TRBV18,15,TRBD1,TGTGCCAGCCGACAGGGACAGCTACTACAAGAGACCCAGTACTTC,CASRQGQLLQETQYF
-,TRBJ2-5,TRBV15,16,-,TGTGCCACCAGCAGAGAAGGGGCAGGCCCCGAAGAGACCCAGTACTTC,CATSREGAGPEETQYF
-,TRBJ1-2,TRBV28,13,TRBD1,TGTGCCAGCAGTTCGACAGGGGGTGTTGGCTACACCTTC,CASSSTGGVGYTF
-,TRBJ2-4,TRBV13,16,TRBD1,TGTGCCAGCAGCTTGGGACAGAGTGACGCCAAAAACATTCAGTACTTC,CASSLGQSDAKNIQYF
-,TRBJ1-2,TRBV6-6,18,-,TGTGCCAGCAGTCCACTTCCGGATTCGGGAACTCTAAACTATGGCTACACCTTC,CASSPLPDSGTLNYGYTF
-,TRBJ2-1,TRBV11-2,13,-,TGTGCCAGCACCTCCCTTGGGGGTTATGAGCAGTTCTTC,CASTSLGGYEQFF
-,TRBJ1-6,TRBV10-3,13,TRBD1,TGTGCCATCAGGGACAGGGATAATTCACCCCTCCACTTT,CAIRDRDNSPLHF
-,TRBJ2-7,TRBV18,14,-,TGTGCCAGCTCGATCTCGAGTAGCTTCCACGAGCAGTACTTC,CASSISSSFHEQYF
-,TRBJ1-1,TRBV4-3,13,-,TGCGCCAGCAGCCAAGTCTCAGGCACTGAAGCTTTCTTT,CASSQVSGTEAFF
-,TRBJ1-6,TRBV2,14,-,TGTGCCACCAAGGAGAGTGGCCATAATTCACCCCTCCACTTT,CATKESGHNSPLHF
-,TRBJ2-2,TRBV27,14,-,TGTGCCAGCAGTTTATCCGGGTCCAGCGGGGAGCTGTTTTTT,CASSLSGSSGELFF
-,TRBJ2-5,TRBV24-1,14,-,TGTGCCACTCCCTCGGTTCCCGAGGGAGAGACCCAGTACTTC,CATPSVPEGETQYF
-,TRBJ1-6,TRBV12-3/TRBV12-4,13,-,TGTGCCAGCAGTTTAGGGGGGGAATCACCCCTCCACTTT,CASSLGGESPLHF
once,TRBJ1-2,TRBV29-1,13,-,TGCAGCGTTGATATGTGGCGAAACTATGGCTACACCTTC,CSVDMWRNYGYTF
-,TRBJ1-6,TRBV9,18,-,TGTGCCAGCAGCGTAAGCCCCAGCGTCCCCGGGGCAGGATCACCCCTCCACTTT,CASSVSPSVPGAGSPLHF
-,TRBJ1-1,TRBV13,15,-,TGTGCCAGCAGCCGCCGGGGACGCGAGTTGAGTCTAGCTTTCTTT,CASSRRGRELSLAFF
-,TRBJ2-5,TRBV6-5,14,-,TGTGCCAGCAGCCGGGACTCCAGGGGAGAGACCCAGTACTTC,CASSRDSRGETQYF
-,TRBJ1-4,TRBV19,13,-,TGTGCCAGTAGTTCACGGGACGACCCAAAACTGTTTTTT,CASSSRDDPKLFF